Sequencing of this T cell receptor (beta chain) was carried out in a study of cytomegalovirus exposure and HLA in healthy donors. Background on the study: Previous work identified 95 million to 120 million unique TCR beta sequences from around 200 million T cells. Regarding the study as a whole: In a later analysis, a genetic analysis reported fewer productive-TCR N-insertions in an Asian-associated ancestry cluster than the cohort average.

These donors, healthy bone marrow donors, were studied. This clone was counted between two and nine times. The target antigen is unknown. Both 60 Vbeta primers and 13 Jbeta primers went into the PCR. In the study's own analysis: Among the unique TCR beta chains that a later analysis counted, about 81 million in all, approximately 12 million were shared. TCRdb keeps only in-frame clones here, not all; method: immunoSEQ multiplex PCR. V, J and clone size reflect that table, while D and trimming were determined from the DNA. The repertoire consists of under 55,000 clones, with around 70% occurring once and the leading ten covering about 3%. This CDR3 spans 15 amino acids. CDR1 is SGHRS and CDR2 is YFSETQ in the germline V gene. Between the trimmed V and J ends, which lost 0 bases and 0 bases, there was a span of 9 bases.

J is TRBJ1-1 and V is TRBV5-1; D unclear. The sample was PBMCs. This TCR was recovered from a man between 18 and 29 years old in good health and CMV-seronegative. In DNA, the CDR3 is TGCGCCAGCAGCTTGGTGGGCACGTTGAACACTGAAGCTTTCTTT. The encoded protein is CASSLVGTLNTEAFF.